A selection of T cell receptor beta chains follows, all from one sample in a study of cytomegalovirus exposure and HLA in healthy donors. Assay: immunoSEQ multiplex PCR; the TCRdb copy retains only in-frame clones and omits some. This sample has approximately 120,000 clones, with about 80% found just once. Material for sequencing was PBMCs. These TCRs come from a female donor in good health and CMV-seronegative. Each CDR3 is given with its conserved first and last residue. D genes are given only for firm matches. Expanded clones get a size class; other rows say once, few or many, or leave the size out.

v_gene	j_gene	abundance	d_gene	len	CDR3nt	CDR3aa
TRBV19	TRBJ2-3	NA	NA	14	TGTGCCAGTAGTGCCAGCGCGACCACAGATACGCAGTATTTT	CASSASATTDTQYF
TRBV9	TRBJ2-2	NA	NA	12	TGTGCCAGCAGGGCAAACACCGGGGAGCTGTTTTTT	CASRANTGELFF
TRBV5-4	TRBJ2-7	NA	TRBD2	16	TGTGCCAGCAGCCCGCAGGGGAGCGGGGGGGCCCACGAGCAGTACTTC	CASSPQGSGGAHEQYF
TRBV7-9	TRBJ1-2	once	NA	15	TGTGCCAGCAGCTTTCCGACAGCCCGTTCTTATGGCTACACCTTC	CASSFPTARSYGYTF
TRBV6-5	TRBJ2-3	NA	TRBD2	13	TGTGCCAGCGGGACTAGCGGCACAGATACGCAGTATTTT	CASGTSGTDTQYF
TRBV4-1	TRBJ1-3	NA	NA	15	TGCGCCAGCAGCCAAGCGGAGTACTCTGGAAACACCATATATTTT	CASSQAEYSGNTIYF
TRBV15	TRBJ2-3	NA	TRBD2	15	TGTGCCACCAGCCGGGGACTAGCGGCCGTGGATACGCAGTATTTT	CATSRGLAAVDTQYF
TRBV9	TRBJ1-2	few	TRBD1	11	TGTGCCAGCTTCGACAGGGGAGGCTACACCTTC	CASFDRGGYTF
TRBV30	TRBJ2-5	NA	NA	16	TGTGCCTGGAGTACACAGACTAGTACCTACCAAGAGACCCAGTACTTC	CAWSTQTSTYQETQYF
TRBV7-9	TRBJ1-2	NA	NA	15	TGTTCCAGCAGCTCCGAAATCCACGGGATCGGTGGCTACACCTTC	CSSSSEIHGIGGYTF
TRBV11-2	TRBJ1-4	NA	TRBD1	14	TGTGCCAGCAGCTTGACAGGGGGGAAAGAAAAACTGTTTTTT	CASSLTGGKEKLFF
TRBV27	TRBJ1-4	NA	NA	14	TGTGCCAGCAGTCTAGGGGCCGACGCTCTAGAACTGTTTTTT	CASSLGADALELFF
TRBV7-8	TRBJ1-4	NA	NA	16	TGTGCCAGCACCCCTACGGTCCCCAGGGTTAATGAAAAACTGTTTTTT	CASTPTVPRVNEKLFF
TRBV27	TRBJ2-2	NA	TRBD2	17	TGTGCCAGCAGTTTAGAATGGCGGCGGGGGGGCACCGGGGAGCTGTTTTTT	CASSLEWRRGGTGELFF
TRBV9	TRBJ2-5	NA	NA	15	TGTGCCAGCAGCGTAAGGCTAGGGGGCCAAGAGACCCAGTACTTC	CASSVRLGGQETQYF
TRBV7-2	TRBJ1-1	NA	NA	15	TGTGCCAGCAGCTCACGGACAGCAAGGAACACTGAAGCTTTCTTT	CASSSRTARNTEAFF
TRBV5-4	TRBJ2-1	NA	TRBD1	16	TGTGCCAGCAGCTTAGGGGGGACAGGGGTCAACAATGAGCAGTTCTTC	CASSLGGTGVNNEQFF
TRBV6-5	TRBJ2-4	NA	NA	15	TGTGCCAGCAGGAAGACTGCGGCGGCCAAAAACATTCAGTACTTC	CASRKTAAAKNIQYF
TRBV13	TRBJ2-5	few	TRBD1	14	TGTGCCAGCAGCTTCGGACAGGGTGGAGCGACCCAGTACTTC	CASSFGQGGATQYF
TRBV19	TRBJ1-6	NA	NA	16	TGTGCCAGTAGTATCCGGCAGGGGAAGGTGGGTTCACCCCTCCACTTT	CASSIRQGKVGSPLHF
TRBV7-3	TRBJ2-2	NA	NA	16	TGTGCCAGCAGCTCAAAGGGAGTCAGCCGCACCGGGGAGCTGTTTTTT	CASSSKGVSRTGELFF
TRBV11-2	TRBJ2-5	NA	TRBD1	14	TGTGCCAGCAGCCCTGGACAGGGTTGGGAGACCCAGTACTTC	CASSPGQGWETQYF
TRBV6-1	TRBJ1-2	NA	TRBD1	13	TGTGCCGGTGCTAGGGACAGGAACTTTGGCTACACCTTC	CAGARDRNFGYTF
TRBV10-3	TRBJ1-6	NA	TRBD1	14	TGTGCCGCGAGCCGGGACAGAGAGAATTCACCCCTCCACTTT	CAASRDRENSPLHF
TRBV5-6	TRBJ1-1	NA	NA	11	TGTGCCAGCAGCTGGGCGGGCGAAGCTTTCTTT	CASSWAGEAFF
TRBV5-1	TRBJ1-1	few	NA	16	TGCGCCAGCAGCCCCGGGCGGGGGGCCATGAACACTGAAGCTTTCTTT	CASSPGRGAMNTEAFF
TRBV5-4	TRBJ1-2	NA	NA	13	TGTGCCAGCAGCTTGGGGACAGACTATGGCTACACCTTC	CASSLGTDYGYTF
TRBV10-3	TRBJ2-1	NA	TRBD2	17	TGTGCCATCAGTGAACCCCCGGGGGGGAGTTCCTACAATGAGCAGTTCTTC	CAISEPPGGSSYNEQFF
TRBV15	TRBJ1-1	NA	NA	15	TGTGCCACCAGCAGCTCCGGGGCGCGGGGCACTGAAGCTTTCTTT	CATSSSGARGTEAFF
TRBV18	TRBJ1-4	NA	NA	14	TGTGCCAGCTCACCCCCGGGGGCTAATGAAAAACTGTTTTTT	CASSPPGANEKLFF
TRBV6-5	TRBJ1-5	few	NA	13	TGTGCCAGCAGTACCACAGGGAGTCAGCCCCAGCATTTT	CASSTTGSQPQHF
TRBV11-2	TRBJ2-6	NA	TRBD1	16	TGTGCCAGCACCAATACGACAGGGATCGGGGCCAACGTCCTGACTTTC	CASTNTTGIGANVLTF
TRBV18	TRBJ2-1	NA	NA	14	TGTGCCAGCTCACCATTACCCAGCCCCCTAGCGCAGTTCTTC	CASSPLPSPLAQFF
TRBV13	TRBJ2-7	NA	NA	14	TGTGCCAGCAGCACCCCACGAGACAGCTACGAGCAGTACTTC	CASSTPRDSYEQYF
TRBV5-1	TRBJ1-3	NA	NA	14	TGCGCCAGCGGAGGGGGGGAGTCTGGAAACACCATATATTTT	CASGGGESGNTIYF
TRBV7-2	TRBJ2-1	NA	TRBD1	17	TGTGCCAGCCGCTACCGACAGGGCCCGTCCCCGCCCAGTGAGCAGTTCTTC	CASRYRQGPSPPSEQFF
TRBV23-1	TRBJ2-5	NA	TRBD2	16	TGCGCCAGCAGTCGCGGTGTAGCGGGGCATCAAGAGACCCAGTACTTC	CASSRGVAGHQETQYF
TRBV30	TRBJ2-7	NA	NA	15	TGTGCCTGGGGGAGGTACTGGGACGGTACCTACGAGCAGTACTTC	CAWGRYWDGTYEQYF
TRBV9	TRBJ2-5	once	TRBD2	16	TGTGCCAGCAGCGTAGGTGGCGGGGGGGCCGTGGAGACCCAGTACTTC	CASSVGGGGAVETQYF
TRBV2	TRBJ2-7	few	TRBD1	14	TGTGCCAGCCTTTGGACAGGGGGCGCATACGAGCAGTACTTC	CASLWTGGAYEQYF